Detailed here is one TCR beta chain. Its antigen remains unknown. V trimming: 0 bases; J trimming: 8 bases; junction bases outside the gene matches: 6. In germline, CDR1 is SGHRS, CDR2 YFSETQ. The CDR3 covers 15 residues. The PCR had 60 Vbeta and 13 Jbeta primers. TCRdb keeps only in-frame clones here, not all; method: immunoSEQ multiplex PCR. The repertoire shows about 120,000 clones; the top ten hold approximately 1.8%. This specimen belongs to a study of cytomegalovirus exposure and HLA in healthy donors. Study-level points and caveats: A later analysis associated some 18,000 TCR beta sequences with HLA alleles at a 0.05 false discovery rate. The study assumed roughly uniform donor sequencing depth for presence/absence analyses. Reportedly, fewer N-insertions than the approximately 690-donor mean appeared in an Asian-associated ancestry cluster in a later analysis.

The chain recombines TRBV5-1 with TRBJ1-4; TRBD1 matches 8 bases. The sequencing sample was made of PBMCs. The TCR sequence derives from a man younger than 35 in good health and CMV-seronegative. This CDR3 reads CASSLAGQGVEKLFF. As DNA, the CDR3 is TGCGCCAGCAGCTTGGCCGGACAGGGCGTGGAAAAACTGTTTTTT.